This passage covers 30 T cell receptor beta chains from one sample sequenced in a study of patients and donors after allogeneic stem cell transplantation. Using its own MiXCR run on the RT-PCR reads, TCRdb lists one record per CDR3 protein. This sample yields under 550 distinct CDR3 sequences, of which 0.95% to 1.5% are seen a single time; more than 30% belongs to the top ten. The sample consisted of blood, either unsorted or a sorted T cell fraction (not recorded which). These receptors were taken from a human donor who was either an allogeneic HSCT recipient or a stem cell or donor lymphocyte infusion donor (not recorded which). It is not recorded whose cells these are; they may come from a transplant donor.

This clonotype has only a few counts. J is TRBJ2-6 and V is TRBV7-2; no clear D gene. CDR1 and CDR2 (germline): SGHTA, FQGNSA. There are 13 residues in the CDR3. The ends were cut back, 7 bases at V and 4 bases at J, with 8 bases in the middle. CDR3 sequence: CASTDSGANVLTF. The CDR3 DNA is TGTGCCAGCACCGATAGCGGGGCCAACGTCCTGACTTTC.

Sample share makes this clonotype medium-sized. The CDR3 DNA follows: TGTGCCAGCAGCGCCGGGACAGGGAACTATGGCTACACCTTC. Translated: CASSAGTGNYGYTF. The chain combines TRBV5-6 with TRBJ1-2; 9 nucleotides match TRBD1. Trimming at V came to 4 bases and at J to 2 bases, leaving 3 bases not matched to a gene. Germline loops: CDR1 SGHDT, CDR2 YYEEEE. The CDR3 length is 14 residues.

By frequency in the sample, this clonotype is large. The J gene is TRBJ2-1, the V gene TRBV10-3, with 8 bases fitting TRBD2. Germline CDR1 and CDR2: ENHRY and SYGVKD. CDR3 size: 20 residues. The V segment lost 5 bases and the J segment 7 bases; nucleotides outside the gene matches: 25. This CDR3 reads CAISTPVAFAAAGAGNEQFF. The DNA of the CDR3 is TGTGCCATCAGTACACCAGTGGCCTTCGCAGCAGCGGGGGCAGGGAATGAGCAGTTCTTC.

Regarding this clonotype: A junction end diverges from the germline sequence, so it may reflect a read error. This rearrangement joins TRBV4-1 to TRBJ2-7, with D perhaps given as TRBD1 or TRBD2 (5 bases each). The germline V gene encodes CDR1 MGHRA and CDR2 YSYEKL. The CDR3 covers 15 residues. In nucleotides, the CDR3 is TGCGCCAGCAGCCGCTCCGGGACGGACCCCTACGAGCAGTGCTTC. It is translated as CASSRSGTDPYEQCF.

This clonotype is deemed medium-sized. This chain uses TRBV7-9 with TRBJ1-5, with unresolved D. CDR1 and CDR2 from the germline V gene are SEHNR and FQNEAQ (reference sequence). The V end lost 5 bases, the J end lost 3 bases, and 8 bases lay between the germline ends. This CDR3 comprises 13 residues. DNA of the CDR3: TGTGCCAGCAGCCTCAACACCAATCAGCCCCAGCATTTT. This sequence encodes CASSLNTNQPQHF. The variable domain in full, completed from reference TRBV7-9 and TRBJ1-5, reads DTGVSQNPRHKITKRGQNVTFRCDPISEHNRLYWYRQTLGQGPEFLTYFQNEAQLEKSRLLSDRFSAERPKGSFSTLEIQRTEQGDSAMYLCASSLNTNQPQHFGDGTRLSIL.

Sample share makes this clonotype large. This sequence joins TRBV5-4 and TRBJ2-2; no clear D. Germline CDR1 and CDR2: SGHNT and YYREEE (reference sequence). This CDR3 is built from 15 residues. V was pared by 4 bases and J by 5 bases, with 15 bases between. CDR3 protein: CASSAAPVITGELFF. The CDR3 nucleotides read TGTGCCAGCAGCGCCGCTCCGGTTATAACCGGGGAGCTGTTTTTT.

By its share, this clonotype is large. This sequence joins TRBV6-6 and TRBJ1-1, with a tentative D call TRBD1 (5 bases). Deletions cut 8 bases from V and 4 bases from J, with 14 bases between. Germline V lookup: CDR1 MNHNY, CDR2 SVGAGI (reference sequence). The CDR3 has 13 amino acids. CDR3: CASFYGGGTEAFF. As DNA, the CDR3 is TGTGCCAGCTTTTACGGGGGGGGCACTGAAGCTTTCTTT.

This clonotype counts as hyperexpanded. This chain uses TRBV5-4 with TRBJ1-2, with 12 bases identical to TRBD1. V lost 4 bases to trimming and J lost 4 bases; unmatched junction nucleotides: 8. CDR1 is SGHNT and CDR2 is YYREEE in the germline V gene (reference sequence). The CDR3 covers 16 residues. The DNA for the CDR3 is TGTGCCAGCAGCGACGGGACAGGGGGCCACCTCTATGGCTACACCTTC. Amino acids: CASSDGTGGHLYGYTF.

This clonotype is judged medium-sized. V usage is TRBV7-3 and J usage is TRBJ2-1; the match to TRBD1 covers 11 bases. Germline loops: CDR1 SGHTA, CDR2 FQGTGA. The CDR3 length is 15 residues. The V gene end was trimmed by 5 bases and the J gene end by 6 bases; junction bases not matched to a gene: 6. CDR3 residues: CASSRTGGEGNEQFF. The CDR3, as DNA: TGTGCCAGCAGCCGGACAGGGGGCGAGGGCAATGAGCAGTTCTTC.

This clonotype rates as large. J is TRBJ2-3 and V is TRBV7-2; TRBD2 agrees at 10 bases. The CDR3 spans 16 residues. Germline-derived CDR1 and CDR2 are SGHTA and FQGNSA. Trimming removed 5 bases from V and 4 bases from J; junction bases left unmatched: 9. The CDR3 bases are TGTGCCAGCAGCCCCACAGCGGGGGGGCCCTCAGATACGCAGTATTTT. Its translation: CASSPTAGGPSDTQYF.

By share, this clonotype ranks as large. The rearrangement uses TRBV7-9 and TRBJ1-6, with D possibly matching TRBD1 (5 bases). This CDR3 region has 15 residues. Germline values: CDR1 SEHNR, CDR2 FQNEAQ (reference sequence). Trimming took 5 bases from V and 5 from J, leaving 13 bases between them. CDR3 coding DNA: TGTGCCAGCAGCCCTCGGGGAGGGGATAATTCACCCCTCCACTTT. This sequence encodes CASSPRGGDNSPLHF.

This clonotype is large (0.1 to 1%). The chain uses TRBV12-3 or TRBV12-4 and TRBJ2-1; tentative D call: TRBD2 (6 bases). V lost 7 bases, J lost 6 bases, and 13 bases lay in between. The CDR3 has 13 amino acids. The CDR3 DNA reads TGTGCCAGCAACGGAGGGCAGGGCAATGAGCAGTTCTTC. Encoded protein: CASNGGQGNEQFF.

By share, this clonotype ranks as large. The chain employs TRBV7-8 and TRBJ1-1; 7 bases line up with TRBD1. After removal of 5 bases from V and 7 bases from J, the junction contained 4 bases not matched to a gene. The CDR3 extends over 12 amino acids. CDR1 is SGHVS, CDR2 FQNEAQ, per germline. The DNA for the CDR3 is TGTGCCAGCAGCCAAGGGACAGATGAAGCTTTCTTT. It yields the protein CASSQGTDEAFF.

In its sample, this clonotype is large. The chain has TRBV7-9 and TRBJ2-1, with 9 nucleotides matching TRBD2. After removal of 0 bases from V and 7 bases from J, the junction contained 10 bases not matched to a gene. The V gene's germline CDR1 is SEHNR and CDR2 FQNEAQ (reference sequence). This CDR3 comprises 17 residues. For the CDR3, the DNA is TGTGCCAGCAGCTTAGCGACTAGCGGTCAGTCGAGAAATGAGCAGTTCTTC. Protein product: CASSLATSGQSRNEQFF.

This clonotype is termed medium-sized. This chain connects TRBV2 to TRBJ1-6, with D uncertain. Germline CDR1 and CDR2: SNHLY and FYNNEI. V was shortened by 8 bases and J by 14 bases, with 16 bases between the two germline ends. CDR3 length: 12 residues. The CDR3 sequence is CASFWGSTTLHF. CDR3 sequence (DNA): TGTGCCAGCTTTTGGGGTTCGACTACCCTCCACTTT.

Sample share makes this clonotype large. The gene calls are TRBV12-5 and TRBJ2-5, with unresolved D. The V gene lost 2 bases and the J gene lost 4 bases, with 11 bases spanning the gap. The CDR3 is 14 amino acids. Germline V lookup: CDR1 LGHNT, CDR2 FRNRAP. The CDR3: CASGLSTLAETQYF. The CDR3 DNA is TGTGCTAGTGGTTTGTCCACCTTAGCAGAGACCCAGTACTTC.

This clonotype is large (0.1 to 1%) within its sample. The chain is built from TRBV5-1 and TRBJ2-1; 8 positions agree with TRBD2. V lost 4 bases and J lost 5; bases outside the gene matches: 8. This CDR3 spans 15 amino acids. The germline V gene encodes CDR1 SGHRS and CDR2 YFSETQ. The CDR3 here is CASSEVAGTNNEQFF. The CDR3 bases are TGCGCCAGCAGCGAGGTAGCGGGGACCAACAATGAGCAGTTCTTC.

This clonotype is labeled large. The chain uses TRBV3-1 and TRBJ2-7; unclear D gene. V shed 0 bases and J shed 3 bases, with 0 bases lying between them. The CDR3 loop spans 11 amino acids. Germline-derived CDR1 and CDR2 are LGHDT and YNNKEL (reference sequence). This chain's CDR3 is CASSQDYEQYF. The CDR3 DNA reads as TGTGCCAGCAGCCAAGACTACGAGCAGTACTTC.

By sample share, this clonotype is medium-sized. The CDR3 protein is CASSEWQGGNTIYF. The CDR3 nucleotides are TGTGCCAGCAGTGAATGGCAGGGTGGAAACACCATATATTTT. The rearrangement uses TRBV2 and TRBJ1-3; weak D call: TRBD1 (5 bases). Trimming pared 2 bases from V and 3 bases from J, leaving 8 bases between. Germline V CDR1 and CDR2: SNHLY, FYNNEI. This CDR3 region has 14 residues.

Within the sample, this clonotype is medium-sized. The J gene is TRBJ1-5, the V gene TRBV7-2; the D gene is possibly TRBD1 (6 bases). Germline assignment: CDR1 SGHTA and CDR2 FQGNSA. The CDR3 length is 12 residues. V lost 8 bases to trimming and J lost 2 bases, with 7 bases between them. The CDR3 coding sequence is TGTGCCAGCCGGACAGGCAATCAGCCCCAGCATTTT. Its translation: CASRTGNQPQHF.

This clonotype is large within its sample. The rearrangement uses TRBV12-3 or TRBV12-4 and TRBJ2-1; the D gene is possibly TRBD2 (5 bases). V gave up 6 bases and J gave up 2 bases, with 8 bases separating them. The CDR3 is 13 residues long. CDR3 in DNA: TGTGCCAGCAGCCCCGGGGCCTACAATGAGCAGTTCTTC. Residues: CASSPGAYNEQFF.

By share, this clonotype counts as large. This chain's CDR3 is CASTRWGNEQFF. CDR3 DNA: TGTGCCAGCACCAGGTGGGGTAATGAGCAGTTCTTC. The chain carries TRBV11-2 and TRBJ2-1; D is unresolved. CDR1 is SGHAT and CDR2 is FQNNGV in the germline V gene. This CDR3 has 12 amino acids. Trimming removed 7 bases at V and 7 bases at J, with 11 bases between.

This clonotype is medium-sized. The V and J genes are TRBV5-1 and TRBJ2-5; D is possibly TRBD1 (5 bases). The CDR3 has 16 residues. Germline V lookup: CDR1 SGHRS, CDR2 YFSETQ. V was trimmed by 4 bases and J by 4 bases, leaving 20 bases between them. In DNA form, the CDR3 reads TGCGCCAGCAGCCCCCGGTCGAGCGAAAGGGGAGAGACCCAGTACTTC. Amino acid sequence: CASSPRSSERGETQYF.

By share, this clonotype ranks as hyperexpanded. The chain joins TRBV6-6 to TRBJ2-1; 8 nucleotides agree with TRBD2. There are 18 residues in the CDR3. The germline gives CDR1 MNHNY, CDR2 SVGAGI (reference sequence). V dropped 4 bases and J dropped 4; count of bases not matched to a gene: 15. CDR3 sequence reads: CASSSLEVASGRYNEQFF. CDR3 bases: TGTGCCAGCAGTTCCCTCGAGGTAGCTAGCGGGCGTTACAATGAGCAGTTCTTC.

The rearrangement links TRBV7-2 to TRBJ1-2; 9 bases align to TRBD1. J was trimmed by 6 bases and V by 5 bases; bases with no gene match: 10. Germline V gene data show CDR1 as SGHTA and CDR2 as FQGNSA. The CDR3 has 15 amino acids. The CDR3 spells CASSRGQGMFNGYTF. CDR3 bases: TGTGCCAGCAGCCGGGGACAGGGCATGTTTAATGGCTACACCTTC. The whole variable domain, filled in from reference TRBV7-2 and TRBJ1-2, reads GAGVSQSPSNKVTEKGKDVELRCDPISGHTALYWYRQSLGQGLEFLIYFQGNSAPDKSGLPSDRFSAERTGGSVSTLTIQRTQQEDSAVYLCASSRGQGMFNGYTFGSGTRLTVV.

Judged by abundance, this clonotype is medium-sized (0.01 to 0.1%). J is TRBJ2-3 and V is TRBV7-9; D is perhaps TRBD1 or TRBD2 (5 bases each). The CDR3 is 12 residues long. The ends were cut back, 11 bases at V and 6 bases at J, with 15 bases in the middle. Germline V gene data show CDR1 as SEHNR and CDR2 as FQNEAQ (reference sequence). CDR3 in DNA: TGTGCCGGGGACGGAGCCCGGGATACGCAGTATTTT. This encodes CAGDGARDTQYF.

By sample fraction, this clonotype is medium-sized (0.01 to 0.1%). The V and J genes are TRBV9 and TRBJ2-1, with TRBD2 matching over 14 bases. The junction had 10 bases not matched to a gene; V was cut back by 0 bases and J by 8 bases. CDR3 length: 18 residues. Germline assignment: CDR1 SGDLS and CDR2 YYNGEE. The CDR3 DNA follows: TGTGCCAGCAGCGTAGCGTCCCCGACTAGCGGGAGGGTGGATGAGCAGTTCTTC. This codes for CASSVASPTSGRVDEQFF.

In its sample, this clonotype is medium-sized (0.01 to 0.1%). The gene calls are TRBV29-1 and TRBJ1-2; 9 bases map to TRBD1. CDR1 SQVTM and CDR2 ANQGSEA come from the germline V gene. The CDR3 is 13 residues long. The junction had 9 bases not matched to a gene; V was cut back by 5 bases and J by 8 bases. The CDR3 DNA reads TGCAGCGTTCTACTACAGGGGGCTTTAGGCTACACCTTC. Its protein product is CSVLLQGALGYTF.

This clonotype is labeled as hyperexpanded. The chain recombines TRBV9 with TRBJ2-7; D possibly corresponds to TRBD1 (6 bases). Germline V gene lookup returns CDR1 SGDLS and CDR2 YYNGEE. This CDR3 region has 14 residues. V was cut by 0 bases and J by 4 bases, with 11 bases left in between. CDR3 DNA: TGTGCCAGCAGCGTAGGAGGGGGACCTTACGAGCAGTACTTC. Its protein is CASSVGGGPYEQYF.

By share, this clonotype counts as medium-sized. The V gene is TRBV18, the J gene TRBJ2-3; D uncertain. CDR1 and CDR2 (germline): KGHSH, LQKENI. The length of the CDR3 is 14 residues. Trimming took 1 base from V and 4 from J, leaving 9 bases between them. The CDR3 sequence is CASSPLGFADTQYF. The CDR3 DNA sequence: TGTGCCAGCTCACCACTAGGTTTCGCAGATACGCAGTATTTT.